This T cell receptor beta chain derives from a study of OX40 agonist ivuxolimab in advanced cancers. Note on this clone: Its antigen is still unknown.

The V and J ends lost 0 bases and 13 bases, in that order; junction bases with no gene match: 9. CDR3 size: 15 residues. Per germline, CDR1 LGHNA and CDR2 YNFKEQ. Clones were sequenced by immunoSEQ multiplex PCR, and TCRdb holds only the in-frame ones, with some missing. The sample yields around 15,000 clones, about nine tenths seen once. General study points: With doses of 0.1 to 3.0 mg/kg, CD4+ and CD8+ blood T cells had undergone clonal expansion by week 6. Relative to CD4+ cells, CD8+ T cells on average had more expanded clones. Partial responders at 0.1-3.0 mg/kg showed near-lowest clonal expansion. Some patients who did not respond also had low normalized T-cell clonal expansion.

V is TRBV4-2 and J is TRBJ2-1; 10 nucleotides align to TRBD2. The receptor was derived from an adult with an advanced solid tumor such as melanoma, head and neck, liver or kidney cancer. Sample: CD4+ or CD8+ T cells sorted from blood, taken in a trial of the OX40 agonist ivuxolimab. The CDR3 loop is CASSQERASGSPQFF. For the CDR3, the DNA is TGTGCCAGCAGCCAAGAACGCGCTAGCGGGAGTCCCCAGTTCTTC.